This passage covers 30 T cell receptor beta chains from one sample sequenced in a study of blood T cell repertoires in COVID-19. Clones were read by immunoSEQ multiplex PCR, and TCRdb kept only the in-frame ones, dropping some. The table lists about 67,000 clones, 75% to 90% of them singletons. The sample consisted of peripheral blood. The receptors derive from a man between 50 and 59 years old with active COVID-19.

The chain carries TRBV18 and TRBJ2-1, with TRBD2 as a possible D gene (6 bases). Trimming took off 8 bases at V and 2 bases at J, with 10 bases between the two ends. The CDR3 is 13 residues long. Germline CDR1 and CDR2: KGHSH and LQKENI. The CDR3 DNA is TGTGCCAGCACGGCGGGGACCTACAATGAGCAGTTCTTC. It codes for CASTAGTYNEQFF.

This sequence joins TRBV19 and TRBJ1-1, with D unclear. The CDR3 has 13 amino acids. The V gene's germline CDR1 is LNHDA and CDR2 SQIVND (reference sequence). The V end was cut by 6 bases, the J end by 8 bases, with 16 bases between. CDR3 sequence: CASSWAGGSEAFF. The CDR3 DNA is TGTGCCAGTAGCTGGGCAGGAGGGTCCGAAGCTTTCTTT.

This clone was detected only once. The rearrangement uses TRBV6-6 and TRBJ2-1, with TRBD2 identical over 9 bases. The CDR3 length is 16 residues. J lost 7 bases, V lost 6 bases, and 13 bases had no gene match. Germline V gene lookup returns CDR1 MNHNY and CDR2 SVGAGI (reference sequence). CDR3 protein: CASSRPTSGPGNEQFF. CDR3 sequence (DNA): TGTGCCAGCAGCCGCCCTACTAGCGGGCCGGGAAATGAGCAGTTCTTC.

The chain couples TRBV7-6 to TRBJ1-2; 7 bases match TRBD1. CDR1 is SGHVS and CDR2 is FNYEAQ in the germline V gene. Trimming at V came to 7 bases and at J to 1 base, leaving 12 bases not matched to a gene. The CDR3 totals 16 residues. The CDR3 spells CASTSQIQGLNYGYTF. The DNA for the CDR3 is TGTGCCAGCACCTCACAAATACAGGGGCTTAACTATGGCTACACCTTC. The full variable domain, with the rest looked up from reference TRBV7-6 and TRBJ1-2, is GAGVSQSPRYKVTKRGQDVALRCDPISGHVSLYWYRQALGQGPEFLTYFNYEAQQDKSGLPNDRFSAERPEGSISTLTIQRTEQRDSAMYRCASTSQIQGLNYGYTFGSGTRLTVV.

This chain joins TRBV28 and TRBJ1-1; weak D call: TRBD1 (5 bases). The CDR3 runs to 19 residues. Trimming stripped 2 bases from V and 1 base from J, with 23 bases between. The V gene's germline CDR1 is MDHEN and CDR2 SYDVKM. In DNA, the CDR3 is TGTGCCAGCAGTTTAACCAACCCTCGGGCGGGGGGGACGAACACTGAAGCTTTCTTT. Translated: CASSLTNPRAGGTNTEAFF.

This chain connects TRBV27 to TRBJ2-5; a possible D gene is TRBD2 (5 bases). V was clipped by 5 bases and J by 9 bases, with 22 bases between them. Germline CDR1 reads MNHEY; CDR2 reads SMNVEV (reference sequence). CDR3 length: 15 residues. This CDR3 is CASSPSDGSWEPQYF. The CDR3, as DNA: TGTGCCAGCAGTCCTTCGGACGGCTCTTGGGAGCCCCAGTACTTC.

V and J are TRBV28 and TRBJ1-2; 7 bases map to TRBD1. V shed 8 bases, J shed 4 bases, and the junction held 10 bases outside the gene matches. The CDR3 contains 14 residues. CDR1 and CDR2 from the germline V gene are MDHEN and SYDVKM. Here the CDR3 DNA reads TGTGCCAGCCTTCAGGGGGGACGGCCCTATGGCTACACCTTC. It is translated as CASLQGGRPYGYTF.

The chain uses TRBV30 and TRBJ2-7; TRBD1 might be the D (5 bases). The CDR3 contains 13 residues. Between the trimmed V and J ends, which lost 3 bases and 5 bases, there was a span of 14 bases. CDR1 is GTSNPN, CDR2 SVGIG, per germline (reference sequence). The CDR3 reads CAWSGSGIHEQYF. In nucleotides, the CDR3 is TGTGCCTGGAGCGGGTCAGGGATCCACGAGCAGTACTTC.

The V gene is TRBV25-1, the J gene TRBJ2-7; maybe TRBD2 (6 bases). The germline CDR1 and CDR2 sequences are MGHDK and SYGVNS. V was trimmed by 5 bases and J by 0 bases, leaving 8 bases between them. CDR3 size: 13 residues. The CDR3 DNA follows: TGTGCCAGCAGTCCGGGACTCTCCTACGAGCAGTACTTC. Translating it yields CASSPGLSYEQYF.

This clone was observed a single time. The chain couples TRBV29-1 to TRBJ2-5; 15 bases align to TRBD2. The CDR3 contains 14 residues. Looked up from germline, CDR1 is SQVTM and CDR2 is ANQGSEA. Trimming at V came to 4 bases and at J to 5 bases, leaving 2 bases not matched to a gene. The CDR3 protein is CSVAGTSGGETQYF. The CDR3 coding sequence is TGCAGCGTTGCTGGGACTAGCGGGGGGGAGACCCAGTACTTC.

The genes are TRBV2 and TRBJ2-5, with 8 bases fitting TRBD1. Looked up from germline, CDR1 is SNHLY and CDR2 is FYNNEI. This CDR3 contains 17 residues. The J segment lost 3 bases and the V segment lost 5 bases, leaving 14 bases of the junction unmatched. CDR3 amino acids: CASSIRQGSSEKETQYF. DNA of the CDR3: TGTGCCAGCAGTATAAGACAGGGGTCATCCGAAAAAGAGACCCAGTACTTC.

This clone was observed a few times. The chain has TRBV29-1 and TRBJ1-2, with D tentatively TRBD1 (5 bases). The CDR3 loop spans 17 amino acids. CDR1 SQVTM and CDR2 ANQGSEA come from the germline V gene. Trimming cost V 1 base and J 4 bases, with 22 bases left between them. The CDR3 protein is CSVEGGSVGGSGYGYTF. The DNA of the CDR3 is TGCAGCGTTGAAGGAGGGTCTGTCGGGGGATCGGGCTATGGCTACACCTTC.

The chain joins TRBV27 to TRBJ2-2; 7 bases line up with TRBD2. With 3 bases clipped from V and 1 base from J, the junction kept 8 bases outside the gene matches. The CDR3 extends over 17 amino acids. Germline CDR1 reads MNHEY; CDR2 reads SMNVEV (reference sequence). CDR3 DNA: TGTGCCAGCAGTTTCTTGGGCGGCGGGGGGAACACCGGGGAGCTGTTTTTT. It is translated as CASSFLGGGGNTGELFF.

The V call is TRBV5-4, the J call TRBJ1-3; D ambiguous. The CDR3 has 14 residues. CDR1 and CDR2 (germline): SGHNT, YYREEE (reference sequence). V was clipped by 3 bases and J by 0 bases, with 7 bases between them. CDR3 residues: CASSSGFSGNTIYF. In DNA, the CDR3 is TGTGCCAGCAGCTCGGGTTTCTCTGGAAACACCATATATTTT.

This chain connects TRBV4-3 to TRBJ2-7; TRBD2 aligns across 10 bases. The CDR3 has 16 residues. The V gene's germline CDR1 is LGHNA and CDR2 YSLEER. V trimming: 0 bases; J trimming: 3 bases; junction bases outside the gene matches: 5. CDR3 nucleotide sequence: TGCGCCAGCAGCCAAGATCGAGGACTAGCGGTCTACGAGCAGTACTTC. It specifies CASSQDRGLAVYEQYF.

This chain links TRBV11-2 with TRBJ2-7; 11 nucleotides line up with TRBD2. Per germline, CDR1 SGHAT and CDR2 FQNNGV. Trimming took 5 bases from V and 6 from J; bases not matched to a gene: 12. The CDR3 spans 16 residues. CDR3 region: CASSPPGSGGVGEQYF. The DNA for the CDR3 is TGTGCCAGCAGCCCGCCGGGTAGCGGGGGGGTAGGCGAGCAGTACTTC.

This chain uses TRBV5-8 with TRBJ2-2, with a weak D call TRBD2 (5 bases). The CDR3 extends over 15 amino acids. V lost 4 bases to trimming and J lost 1 base, with 11 bases between them. CDR1 SGHTS and CDR2 YDEGEE come from the germline V gene. The CDR3: CASSPGLKNTGELFF. In DNA form, the CDR3 reads TGTGCCAGCAGCCCTGGACTTAAGAACACCGGGGAGCTGTTTTTT.

The rearrangement joins TRBV19 to TRBJ1-1; maybe TRBD1 (6 bases). Looked up from germline, CDR1 is LNHDA and CDR2 is SQIVND (reference sequence). Deletions cut 6 bases from V and 4 bases from J, with 18 bases between. This CDR3 is built from 15 residues. The CDR3 region has the DNA TGTGCCAGTAGCGCTCCCGGGAACAGGGTCACTGAAGCTTTCTTT. Its protein is CASSAPGNRVTEAFF.

The chain combines TRBV13 with TRBJ1-4; 9 bases are shared with TRBD1. Trimming cost V 5 bases and J 7 bases; bases outside gene matches: 8. Per germline, CDR1 PRHDT and CDR2 FYEKMQ (reference sequence). The CDR3 consists of 15 residues. This CDR3 is CASSPPGTGIEKLFF. For the CDR3, the DNA is TGTGCCAGCAGCCCCCCGGGGACAGGGATTGAAAAACTGTTTTTT.

V gene TRBV4-2 combines with J gene TRBJ1-1, with unresolved D. Deletions cut 1 base from V and 5 bases from J, with 14 bases between. Germline loops: CDR1 LGHNA, CDR2 YNFKEQ. The CDR3 is 15 residues long. The chain's CDR3 is CASSQARGEGTEAFF. The CDR3 coding sequence is TGTGCCAGCAGCCAAGCCCGGGGAGAGGGAACTGAAGCTTTCTTT.

The chain is built from TRBV4-3 and TRBJ1-2, with TRBD1 matching over 8 bases. This CDR3 is 15 amino acids long. The ends lost 4 bases at V and 3 bases at J; junction bases unmatched: 7. The V gene's germline CDR1 is LGHNA and CDR2 YSLEER. The CDR3 DNA sequence: TGCGCCAGCAGCCCCATCGACAGGGGACACTATGGCTACACCTTC. Translated: CASSPIDRGHYGYTF.

The V and J genes are TRBV19 and TRBJ2-7, with D perhaps matching TRBD1 (5 bases). The V gene lost 2 bases and the J gene lost 0 bases, with 14 bases spanning the gap. From germline, CDR1 is LNHDA and CDR2 SQIVND (reference sequence). This CDR3 contains 16 residues. In DNA form, the CDR3 reads TGTGCCAGTAGTATAACCTTTCGACAGAGCTCCTACGAGCAGTACTTC. It yields the protein CASSITFRQSSYEQYF.

The rearrangement joins TRBV19 to TRBJ2-1, with 10 bases matching TRBD2. Looked up from germline, CDR1 is LNHDA and CDR2 is SQIVND (reference sequence). V was clipped by 5 bases and J by 5 bases; unmatched bases: 9. The CDR3 is made up of 16 amino acids. CDR3 nucleotides: TGTGCCAGTAGTCCCAGCGGGGGGGCCATCGACAATGAGCAGTTCTTC. Amino acid sequence: CASSPSGGAIDNEQFF.

To note about this clone: The junction differs from germline at one of its ends, possibly a read error. The rearrangement uses TRBV11-2 and TRBJ1-4; 7 bases line up with TRBD1. Germline V gene data show CDR1 as SGHAT and CDR2 as FQNNGV. CDR3 length: 15 residues. This CDR3 reads CASSLDRAPREKLFF. CDR3 sequence (DNA): TGTGCCAGCAGCCTAGACAGGGCGCCGCGGGAAAAACTGTTTTTT.

The genes are TRBV5-1 and TRBJ2-1, with TRBD2 matching over 12 bases. V lost 3 bases, J lost 2 bases, and 9 bases stayed unmatched. CDR3 size: 18 residues. Germline CDR1 and CDR2: SGHRS and YFSETQ. The CDR3 reads CASSSGLAGRRAYNEQFF. The CDR3 nucleotides are TGCGCCAGCAGCTCTGGACTAGCGGGGAGGCGGGCCTACAATGAGCAGTTCTTC.

The chain is built from TRBV6-4 and TRBJ2-7; tentatively, D is TRBD1 (6 bases). The CDR3 covers 13 residues. Per germline, CDR1 MRHNA and CDR2 SNTAGT. V was cut by 3 bases and J by 6 bases, with 12 bases left in between. The CDR3 sequence: CASSETTGSEQYF. CDR3 in DNA: TGTGCCAGCAGTGAGACAACAGGGAGCGAGCAGTACTTC.

A single count supports this clone. The V call is TRBV24-1, the J call TRBJ2-1; perhaps TRBD2 as D (5 bases). V gave up 0 bases and J gave up 1 base, with 6 bases separating them. Germline loops: CDR1 KGHDR, CDR2 SFDVKD. The CDR3 runs 15 residues. The CDR3 region has the DNA TGTGCCACCAGTGATTTGGGCGGGTCCTACAATGAGCAGTTCTTC. Its protein is CATSDLGGSYNEQFF.

This chain joins TRBV18 and TRBJ2-1; 9 bases are a match to TRBD2. CDR3 length: 19 residues. The J segment lost 7 bases and the V segment lost 3 bases, leaving 19 bases of the junction unmatched. Germline lookup yields CDR1 KGHSH and CDR2 LQKENI. The CDR3 coding sequence is TGTGCCAGCTCACCCGGGCAGGCGATAAATAGCGGGGGACTGAATGAGCAGTTCTTC. It specifies CASSPGQAINSGGLNEQFF.

This clone was counted between two and nine times. V usage is TRBV6-5 and J usage is TRBJ1-6; tentative D call: TRBD1 (5 bases). The CDR3 extends over 14 amino acids. In germline, CDR1 is MNHEY, CDR2 SVGAGI. Trimming took off 6 bases at V and 7 bases at J, with 13 bases between the two ends. The CDR3 DNA sequence: TGTGCCAGCAGACCCGACAGCTCAAATTCACCCCTCCACTTT. Its translation: CASRPDSSNSPLHF.

The CDR3 reads CASSLSGTGGSEAFF. The CDR3 DNA reads as TGCGCCAGCAGCCTTTCCGGGACAGGGGGCTCTGAAGCTTTCTTT. The chain carries TRBV5-1 and TRBJ1-1, with 12 bases that match TRBD1. The CDR3 sequence is 15 residues long. The germline V gene has CDR1 SGHRS and CDR2 YFSETQ. V lost 4 bases to trimming and J lost 6 bases; unmatched junction nucleotides: 7.